This TCR beta chain was identified during a study of blood T cell repertoires in COVID-19. Sequenced by immunoSEQ multiplex PCR; TCRdb stores in-frame clones only, minus some. This table has about 160,000 clones, roughly 80% appearing once. The sequence came from a man aged 65 to 79 with acute or convalescent COVID-19. What was sequenced was peripheral blood.

The CDR3, as DNA: TGTGCCAGCAGCTTAGGGGTGGGCAGGGGGGACGAGCAGTACTTC. It encodes CASSLGVGRGDEQYF. This chain joins TRBV7-9 and TRBJ2-7; D possibly corresponds to TRBD1 (7 bases). In germline, CDR1 is SEHNR, CDR2 FQNEAQ (reference sequence). With 1 base removed from V and 5 bases from J, the gap between germline ends came to 15 bases. The CDR3 sequence is 15 residues long.